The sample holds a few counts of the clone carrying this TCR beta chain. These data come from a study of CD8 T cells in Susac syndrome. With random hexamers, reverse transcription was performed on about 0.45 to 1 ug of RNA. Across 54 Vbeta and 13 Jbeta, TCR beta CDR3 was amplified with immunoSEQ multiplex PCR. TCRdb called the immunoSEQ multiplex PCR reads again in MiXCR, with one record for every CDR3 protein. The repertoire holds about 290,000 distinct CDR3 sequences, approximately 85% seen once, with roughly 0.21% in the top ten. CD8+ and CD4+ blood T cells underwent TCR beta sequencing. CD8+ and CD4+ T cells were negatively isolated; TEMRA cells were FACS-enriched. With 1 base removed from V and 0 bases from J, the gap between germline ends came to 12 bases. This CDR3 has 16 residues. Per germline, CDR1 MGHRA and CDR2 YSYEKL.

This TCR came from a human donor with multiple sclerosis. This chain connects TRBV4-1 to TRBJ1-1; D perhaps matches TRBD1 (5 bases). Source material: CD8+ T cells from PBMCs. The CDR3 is CASSQVRGSVNTEAFF. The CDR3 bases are TGCGCCAGCAGCCAAGTCCGGGGGTCCGTGAACACTGAAGCTTTCTTT.